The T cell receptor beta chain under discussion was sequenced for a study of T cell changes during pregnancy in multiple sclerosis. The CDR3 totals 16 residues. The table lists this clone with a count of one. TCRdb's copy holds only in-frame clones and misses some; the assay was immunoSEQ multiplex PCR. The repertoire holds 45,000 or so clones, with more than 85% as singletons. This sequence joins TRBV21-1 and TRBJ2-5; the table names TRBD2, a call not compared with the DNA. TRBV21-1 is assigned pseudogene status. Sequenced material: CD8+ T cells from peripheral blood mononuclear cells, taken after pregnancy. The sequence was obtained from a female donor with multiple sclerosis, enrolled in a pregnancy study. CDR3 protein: CASSNHTAGGQETQYF. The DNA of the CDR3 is TGTGCCAGCAGCAACCATACCGCGGGGGGTCAAGAGACCCAGTACTTC.